This TCR beta chain was documented in a study of blood T cell repertoires in COVID-19. About the study: PBMCs, B-cell-depleted T cells, or T cells were the source of the cDNA or gDNA that made up the material.

Repertoires were generated with immunoSEQ multiplex PCR, while TCRdb's copy carries only in-frame clones and drops some. The sample has fewer than 100,000 clones; 70% to 90% are singletons. V was cut by 5 bases and J by 2 bases, with 12 bases left in between. Germline V gene sequence: CDR1 LNHDA, CDR2 SQIVND (reference sequence). This CDR3 contains 14 residues. The sample consisted of peripheral blood. This sequence originates from a human donor with acute or convalescent COVID-19. The donor label of this sample is uncertain. V is TRBV19 and J is TRBJ1-2, with a weak D call TRBD1 (6 bases). The CDR3 DNA is TGTGCCAGTAGTGTCGCGGACAGAAACTATGGCTACACCTTC. Translation gives CASSVADRNYGYTF.